The T cell receptor beta chain under discussion was sequenced for a study of T cell repertoires in cytomegalovirus infection. About the research overall: Public TCR beta signatures provided an indication of both CMV infection and a matching HLA type.

V lost 0 bases and J 3 bases, leaving 12 bases between the germline ends. CDR3 length: 16 amino acids. Germline-derived CDR1 and CDR2 are KGHSH and LQKENI. Study outcomes and limitations: Frequencies of public TCR beta families were cumulated, and this identified carriers of CMV plus the relevant HLA. CMV-specific TCR beta clonotypes restricted by HLA-C were the ones dominating the ex vivo response.

With regard to this clonotype: Its antigen remains unidentified.

MiXCR was run by TCRdb on the reads, yielding one entry per CDR3 protein. Among about 490,000 distinct CDR3 sequences listed, approximately 10% were seen once. The clonotype was recovered from a human donor in good health (CMV status not recorded). Some clones in this sample may be carry-over from other donors' samples. The genes are TRBV18 and TRBJ1-3; D gene uncertain. The material sequenced was PBMCs. CDR3 DNA sequence: TGTGCCAGCTCACCACCTATCGGGGTTCGTGGAAACACCATATATTTT. The encoded protein is CASSPPIGVRGNTIYF.